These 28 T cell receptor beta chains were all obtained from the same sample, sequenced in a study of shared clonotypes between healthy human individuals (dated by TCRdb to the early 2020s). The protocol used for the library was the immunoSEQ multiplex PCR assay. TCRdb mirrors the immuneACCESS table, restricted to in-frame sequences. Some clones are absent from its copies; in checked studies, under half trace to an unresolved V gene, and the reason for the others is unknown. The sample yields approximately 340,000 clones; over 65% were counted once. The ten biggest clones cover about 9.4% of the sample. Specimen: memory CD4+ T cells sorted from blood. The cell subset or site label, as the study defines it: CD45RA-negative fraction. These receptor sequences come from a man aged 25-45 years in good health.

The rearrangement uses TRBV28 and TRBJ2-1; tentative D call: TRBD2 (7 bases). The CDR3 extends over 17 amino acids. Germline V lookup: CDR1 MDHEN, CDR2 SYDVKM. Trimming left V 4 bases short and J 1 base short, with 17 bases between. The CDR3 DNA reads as TGTGCCAGCAGTTCCCCGGGGGCTAGCGGTTCCTACAATGAGCAGTTCTTC. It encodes CASSSPGASGSYNEQFF.

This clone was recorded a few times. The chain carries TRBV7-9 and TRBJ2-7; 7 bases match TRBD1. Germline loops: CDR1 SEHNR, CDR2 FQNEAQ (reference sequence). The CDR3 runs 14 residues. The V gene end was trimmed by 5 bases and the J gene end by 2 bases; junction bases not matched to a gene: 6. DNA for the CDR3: TGTGCCAGCAGCAGACCGGGACAGCCCTACGAGCAGTACTTC. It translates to CASSRPGQPYEQYF.

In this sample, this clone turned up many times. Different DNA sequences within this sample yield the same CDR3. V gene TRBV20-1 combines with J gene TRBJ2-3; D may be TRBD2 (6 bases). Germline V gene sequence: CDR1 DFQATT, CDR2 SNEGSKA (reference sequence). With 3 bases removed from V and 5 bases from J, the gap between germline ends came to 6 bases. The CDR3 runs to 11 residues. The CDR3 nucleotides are TGCAGTGCTAGGGGGGGAGATACGCAGTATTTT. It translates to CSARGGDTQYF.

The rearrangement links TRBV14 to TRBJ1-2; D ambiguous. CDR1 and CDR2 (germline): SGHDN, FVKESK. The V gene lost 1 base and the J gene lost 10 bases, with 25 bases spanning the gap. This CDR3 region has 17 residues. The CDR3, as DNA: TGTGCCAGCAGCCAAGTCCGCATAAATCAACTTCACCCCAACTACACCTTC. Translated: CASSQVRINQLHPNYTF.

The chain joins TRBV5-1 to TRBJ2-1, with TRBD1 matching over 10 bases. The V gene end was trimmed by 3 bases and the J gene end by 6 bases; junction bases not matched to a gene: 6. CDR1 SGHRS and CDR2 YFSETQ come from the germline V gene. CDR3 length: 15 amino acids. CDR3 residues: CASSSGTGVFNEQFF. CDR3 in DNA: TGCGCCAGCAGCTCCGGGACAGGGGTTTTCAATGAGCAGTTCTTC.

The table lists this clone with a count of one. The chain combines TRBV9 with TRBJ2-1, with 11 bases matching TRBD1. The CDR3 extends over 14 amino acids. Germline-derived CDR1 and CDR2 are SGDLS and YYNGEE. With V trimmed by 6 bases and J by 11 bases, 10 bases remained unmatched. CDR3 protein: CASTAGQGAGKQFF. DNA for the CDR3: TGTGCCAGCACCGCCGGACAGGGGGCGGGAAAGCAGTTCTTC.

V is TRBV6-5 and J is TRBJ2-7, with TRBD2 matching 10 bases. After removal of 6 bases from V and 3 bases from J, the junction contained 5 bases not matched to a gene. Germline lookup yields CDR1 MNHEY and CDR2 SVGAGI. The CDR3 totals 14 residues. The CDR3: CASSPSGSLYEQYF. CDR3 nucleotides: TGTGCCAGCAGCCCTAGCGGGAGTCTCTACGAGCAGTACTTC.

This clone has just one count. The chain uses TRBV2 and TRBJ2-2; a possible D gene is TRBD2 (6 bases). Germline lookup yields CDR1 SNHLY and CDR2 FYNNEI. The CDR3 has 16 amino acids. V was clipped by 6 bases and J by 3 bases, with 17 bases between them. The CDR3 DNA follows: TGTGCCAGCAGGGAGGGACTGATAGGAGACACCGGGGAGCTGTTTTTT. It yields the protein CASREGLIGDTGELFF. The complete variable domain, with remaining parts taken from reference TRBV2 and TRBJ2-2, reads EPEVTQTPSHQVTQMGQEVILRCVPISNHLYFYWYRQILGQKVEFLVSFYNNEISEKSEIFDDQFSVERPDGSNFTLKIRSTKLEDSAMYFCASREGLIGDTGELFFGEGSRLTVL.

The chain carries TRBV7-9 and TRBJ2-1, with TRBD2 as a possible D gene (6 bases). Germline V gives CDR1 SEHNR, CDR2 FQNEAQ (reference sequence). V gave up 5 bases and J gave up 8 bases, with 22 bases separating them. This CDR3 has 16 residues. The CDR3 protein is CASSPTGTPKGYEQFF. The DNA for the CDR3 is TGTGCCAGCAGCCCCACCGGGACTCCTAAAGGGTATGAGCAGTTCTTC. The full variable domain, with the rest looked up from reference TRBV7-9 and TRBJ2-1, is DTGVSQNPRHKITKRGQNVTFRCDPISEHNRLYWYRQTLGQGPEFLTYFQNEAQLEKSRLLSDRFSAERPKGSFSTLEIQRTEQGDSAMYLCASSPTGTPKGYEQFFGPGTRLTVL.

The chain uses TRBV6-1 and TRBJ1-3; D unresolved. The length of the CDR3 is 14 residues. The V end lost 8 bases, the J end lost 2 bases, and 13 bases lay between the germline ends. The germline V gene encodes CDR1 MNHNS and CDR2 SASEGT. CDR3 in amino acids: CASLLHGTGNTIYF. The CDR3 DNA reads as TGTGCCAGCCTCTTACACGGGACTGGAAACACCATATATTTT.

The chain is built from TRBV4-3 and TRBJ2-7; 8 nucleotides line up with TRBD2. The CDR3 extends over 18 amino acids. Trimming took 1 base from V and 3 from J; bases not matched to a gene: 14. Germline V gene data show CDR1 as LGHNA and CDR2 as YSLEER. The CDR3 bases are TGCGCCAGCAGCCAAGGCCTCCGGGAGGGCCACCGGGTCTACGAGCAGTACTTC. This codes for CASSQGLREGHRVYEQYF.

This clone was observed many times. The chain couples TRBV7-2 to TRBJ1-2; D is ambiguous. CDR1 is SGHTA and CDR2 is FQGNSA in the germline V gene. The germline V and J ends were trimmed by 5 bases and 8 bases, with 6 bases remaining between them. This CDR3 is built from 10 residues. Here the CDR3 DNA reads TGTGCCAGCAGCCCACGGGGCTACACCTTC. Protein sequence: CASSPRGYTF.

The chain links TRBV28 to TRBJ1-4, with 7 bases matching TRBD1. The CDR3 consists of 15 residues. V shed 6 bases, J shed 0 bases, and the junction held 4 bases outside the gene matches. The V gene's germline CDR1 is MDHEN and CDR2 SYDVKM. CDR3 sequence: CASRPTGTTNEKLFF. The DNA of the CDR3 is TGTGCCAGCAGGCCGACAGGGACAACTAATGAAAAACTGTTTTTT.

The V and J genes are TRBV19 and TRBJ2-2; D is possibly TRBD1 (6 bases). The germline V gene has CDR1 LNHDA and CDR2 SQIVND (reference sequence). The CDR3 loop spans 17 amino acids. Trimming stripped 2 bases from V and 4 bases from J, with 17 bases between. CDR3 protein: CASSILPPRGPTGELFF. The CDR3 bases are TGTGCCAGTAGTATACTGCCCCCCAGGGGCCCCACCGGGGAGCTGTTTTTT.

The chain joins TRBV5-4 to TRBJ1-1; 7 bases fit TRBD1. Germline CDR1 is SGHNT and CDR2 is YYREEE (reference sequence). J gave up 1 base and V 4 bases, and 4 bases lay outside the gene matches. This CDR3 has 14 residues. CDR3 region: CASSPGTENTEAFF. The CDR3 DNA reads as TGTGCCAGCAGCCCCGGGACAGAGAACACTGAAGCTTTCTTT.

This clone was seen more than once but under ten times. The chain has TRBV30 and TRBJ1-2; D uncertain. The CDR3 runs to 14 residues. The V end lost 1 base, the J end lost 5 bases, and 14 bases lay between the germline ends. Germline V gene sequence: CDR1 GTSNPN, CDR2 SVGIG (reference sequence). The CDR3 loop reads CAWSGTSRGYGYTF. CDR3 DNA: TGTGCCTGGAGTGGAACCTCCCGAGGATATGGCTACACCTTC. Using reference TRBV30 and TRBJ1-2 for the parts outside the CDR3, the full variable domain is SQTIHQWPATLVQPVGSPLSLECTVEGTSNPNLYWYRQAAGRGLQLLFYSVGIGQISSEVPQNLSASRPQDRQFILSSKKLLLSDSGFYLCAWSGTSRGYGYTFGSGTRLTVV.

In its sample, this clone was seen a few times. The CDR3 DNA is TGTGCCAGCTCACTGGGTCCCGGACTAGCGGAATACGAGCAGTACTTC. Protein: CASSLGPGLAEYEQYF. This chain joins TRBV18 and TRBJ2-7, with 10 bases aligning to TRBD2. The CDR3 spans 16 residues. Germline CDR1 is KGHSH and CDR2 is LQKENI. V lost 4 bases and J lost 4; bases outside the gene matches: 10. Supplemented by reference TRBV18 and TRBJ2-7, the full variable domain reads NAGVMQNPRHLVRRRGQEARLRCSPMKGHSHVYWYRQLPEEGLKFMVYLQKENIIDESGMPKERFSAEFPKEGPSILRIQQVVRGDSAAYFCASSLGPGLAEYEQYFGPGTRLTVT.

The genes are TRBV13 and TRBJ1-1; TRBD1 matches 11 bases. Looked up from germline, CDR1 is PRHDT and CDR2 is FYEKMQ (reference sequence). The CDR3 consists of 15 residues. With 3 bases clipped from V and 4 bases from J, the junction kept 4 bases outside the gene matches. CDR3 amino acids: CASSLDRGRITEAFF. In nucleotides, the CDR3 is TGTGCCAGCAGCTTGGACAGGGGGCGGATCACTGAAGCTTTCTTT.

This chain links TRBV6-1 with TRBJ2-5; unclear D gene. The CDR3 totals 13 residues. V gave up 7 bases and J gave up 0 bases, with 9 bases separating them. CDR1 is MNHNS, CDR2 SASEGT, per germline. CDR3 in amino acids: CASTPLYQETQYF. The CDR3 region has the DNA TGTGCCAGCACTCCACTGTACCAAGAGACCCAGTACTTC.

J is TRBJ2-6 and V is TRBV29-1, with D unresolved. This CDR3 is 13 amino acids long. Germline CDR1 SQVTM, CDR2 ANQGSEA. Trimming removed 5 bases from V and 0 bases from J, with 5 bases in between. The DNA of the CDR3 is TGCAGCGTTTCGCCCTCTGGGGCCAACGTCCTGACTTTC. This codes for CSVSPSGANVLTF.

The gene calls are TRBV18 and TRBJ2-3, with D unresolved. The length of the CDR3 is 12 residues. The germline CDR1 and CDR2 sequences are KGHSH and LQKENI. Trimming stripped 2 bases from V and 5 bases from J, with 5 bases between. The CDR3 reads CASSPFGDTQYF. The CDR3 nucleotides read TGTGCCAGCTCACCATTTGGAGATACGCAGTATTTT.

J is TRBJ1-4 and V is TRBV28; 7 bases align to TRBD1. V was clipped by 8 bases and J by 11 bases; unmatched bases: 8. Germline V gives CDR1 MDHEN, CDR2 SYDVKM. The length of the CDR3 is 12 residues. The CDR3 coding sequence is TGTGCCAGCCACCAAGGGACAGATAAACTGTTTTTT. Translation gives CASHQGTDKLFF.

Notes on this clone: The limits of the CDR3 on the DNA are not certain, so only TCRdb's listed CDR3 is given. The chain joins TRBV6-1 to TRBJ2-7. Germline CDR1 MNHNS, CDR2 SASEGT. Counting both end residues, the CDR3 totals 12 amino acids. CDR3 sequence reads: CASSEFLYQQYF.

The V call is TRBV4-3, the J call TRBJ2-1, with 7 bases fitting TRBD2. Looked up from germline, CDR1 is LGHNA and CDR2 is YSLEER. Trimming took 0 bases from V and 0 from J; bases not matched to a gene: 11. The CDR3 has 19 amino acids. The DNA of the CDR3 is TGCGCCAGCAGCCAAGATGTGCCTAGCGGAGAAAGCTCCTACAATGAGCAGTTCTTC. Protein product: CASSQDVPSGESSYNEQFF.

CDR3 sequence reads: CASSYETFTDTQYF. CDR3 in DNA: TGTGCCAGCAGTTACGAAACATTCACAGATACGCAGTATTTT. The chain links TRBV6-6 to TRBJ2-3; D not resolved. CDR1 and CDR2 (germline): MNHNY, SVGAGI (reference sequence). The CDR3 totals 14 residues. Trimming stripped 2 bases from V and 2 bases from J, with 8 bases between.

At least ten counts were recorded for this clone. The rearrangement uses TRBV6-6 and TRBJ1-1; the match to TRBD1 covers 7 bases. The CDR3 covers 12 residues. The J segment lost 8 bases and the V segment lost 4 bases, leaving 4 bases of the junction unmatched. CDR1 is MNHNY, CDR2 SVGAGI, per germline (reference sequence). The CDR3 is CASSFPDREAFF. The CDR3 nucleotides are TGTGCCAGCAGTTTCCCGGACAGGGAAGCTTTCTTT.

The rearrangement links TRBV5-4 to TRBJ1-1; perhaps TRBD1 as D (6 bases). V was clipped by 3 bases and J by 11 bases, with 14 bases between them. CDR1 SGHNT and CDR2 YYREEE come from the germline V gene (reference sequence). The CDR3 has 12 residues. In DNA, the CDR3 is TGTGCCAGCAGCTCCCCGGGCGGGGGCGCTTTCTTT. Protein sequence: CASSSPGGGAFF.

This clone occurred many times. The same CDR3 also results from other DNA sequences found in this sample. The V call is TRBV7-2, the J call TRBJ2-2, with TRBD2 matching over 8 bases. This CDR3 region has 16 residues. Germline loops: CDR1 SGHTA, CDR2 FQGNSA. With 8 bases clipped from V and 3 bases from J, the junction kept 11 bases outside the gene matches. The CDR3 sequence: CASPYQGSGDTGELFF. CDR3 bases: TGTGCCAGCCCGTATCAGGGTAGCGGGGACACCGGGGAGCTGTTTTTT.